This T cell receptor beta chain was recorded in a study of blood T cell repertoires in COVID-19. Study details: There were acute and convalescent COVID-19 samples, and they came from the United States, Italy and Spain.

This table comes from immunoSEQ multiplex PCR, and its TCRdb copy is limited to in-frame clones, with some not included. The repertoire holds a few hundred thousand clones, with roughly 86% as singletons. The CDR3 spans 12 residues. The V gene's germline CDR1 is GTSNPN and CDR2 SVGIG (reference sequence). The V segment lost 5 bases and the J segment 6 bases; nucleotides outside the gene matches: 2. The source of this sequence is a woman aged 55-70 years who had recovered from COVID-19. The sequenced sample was PBMCs or T cells enriched from blood (not recorded which). The J gene is TRBJ1-5, the V gene TRBV30, with 9 bases aligning to TRBD1. In DNA, the CDR3 is TGTGCCTGGGACAGGGGGAGTCAGCCCCAGCATTTT. Translation gives CAWDRGSQPQHF.